These 28 T cell receptor beta chains were all obtained from the same sample, sequenced in a study of CD8+ T cells in alopecia areata. Treatment given: oral pan-JAK inhibitor, 5-10 mg twice daily. Investigators isolated RNA and reverse transcribed it into cDNA to act as the sequencing template. Assay: immunoSEQ multiplex PCR; the TCRdb copy retains only in-frame clones and omits some. This repertoire shows about 190,000 clones, approximately 56% found once; its top ten account for less than 0.8%. This sample comprised CD4+ T cells sorted from blood, obtained at week 4, from a patient treated with tofacitinib. The receptor source for this set is a human donor with alopecia areata.

The V and J genes are TRBV7-6 and TRBJ1-4; D gene ambiguous. Germline CDR1 SGHVS, CDR2 FNYEAQ. Trimming cost V 1 base and J 7 bases, with 10 bases left between them. The CDR3 loop spans 14 amino acids. This chain's CDR3 is CASSLGAMGEKLFF. DNA of the CDR3: TGTGCCAGCAGCTTAGGGGCGATGGGTGAAAAACTGTTTTTT.

V is TRBV29-1 and J is TRBJ2-7; 9 nucleotides line up with TRBD1. V was pared by 8 bases and J by 0 bases, with 5 bases of the junction left unmatched. The CDR3 has 13 residues. Germline CDR1 is SQVTM and CDR2 is ANQGSEA. Here the CDR3 DNA reads TGCAGCACGGGGACAGGGAACTCCTACGAGCAGTACTTC. This gives the protein CSTGTGNSYEQYF.

Comments on this clone: A much larger clone lies a single base off, so this may be a read error. The chain combines TRBV6-5 with TRBJ2-3; the D is unclear. From germline, CDR1 is MNHEY and CDR2 SVGAGI. Trimming left V 5 bases short and J 0 bases short, with 0 bases between. The CDR3 is 11 residues long. CDR3 in amino acids: CASSSTDTQYF. CDR3 bases: TGTGCCAGCAGTAGCACAGATACGCAGTATTTT.

Remarks on this clone: Other DNA sequences from this sample encode an identical CDR3 as well. This rearrangement joins TRBV29-1 to TRBJ2-3; the D is unclear. This CDR3 is built from 11 residues. Trimming pared 7 bases from V and 5 bases from J, leaving 10 bases between. Germline V lookup: CDR1 SQVTM, CDR2 ANQGSEA. CDR3 nucleotide sequence: TGCAGCGCCCGCCTTGGAGATACGCAGTATTTT. It translates to CSARLGDTQYF.

This chain links TRBV29-1 with TRBJ2-2; D unclear. There are 14 residues in the CDR3. CDR1 is SQVTM, CDR2 ANQGSEA, per germline. V lost 4 bases to trimming and J lost 6 bases, with 15 bases between them. The CDR3 loop is CSVAGLRIPGELFF. The DNA for the CDR3 is TGCAGCGTTGCCGGGTTAAGGATTCCCGGGGAGCTGTTTTTT.

The chain has TRBV11-2 and TRBJ1-1; D remains ambiguous. V shed 2 bases and J shed 2 bases, with 9 bases lying between them. This CDR3 contains 14 residues. Germline V lookup: CDR1 SGHAT, CDR2 FQNNGV. CDR3 sequence reads: CASSLRAENTEAFF. Written as DNA, the CDR3 is TGTGCCAGCAGCTTAAGGGCAGAAAACACTGAAGCTTTCTTT.

This clone occurred once. The CDR3 is CSVAWGASSYEQYF. CDR3 nucleotide sequence: TGCAGCGTTGCGTGGGGGGCAAGCTCCTACGAGCAGTACTTC. V usage is TRBV29-1 and J usage is TRBJ2-7; possibly TRBD1 or TRBD2 for D (6 bases each). Per germline, CDR1 SQVTM and CDR2 ANQGSEA. Trimming removed 4 bases at V and 0 bases at J, with 13 bases between. The CDR3 has 14 amino acids.

The J gene is TRBJ1-2, the V gene TRBV30; D perhaps matches TRBD1 (6 bases). Germline CDR1 reads GTSNPN; CDR2 reads SVGIG (reference sequence). The CDR3 consists of 14 residues. Trimming cost V 1 base and J 7 bases, with 16 bases left between them. CDR3 residues: CAWSAPGRGRGYTF. CDR3 nucleotide sequence: TGTGCCTGGAGTGCCCCCGGCAGGGGCCGTGGCTACACCTTC.

The gene calls are TRBV2 and TRBJ2-7; D is possibly TRBD1 or TRBD2 (5 bases each). This CDR3 comprises 13 residues. V gave up 3 bases and J gave up 1 base, with 7 bases separating them. Germline V CDR1 and CDR2: SNHLY, FYNNEI. CDR3 sequence: CASSDGGSYEQYF. CDR3 nucleotides: TGTGCCAGCAGTGATGGGGGTTCCTACGAGCAGTACTTC.

This clone was recorded once. The gene calls are TRBV4-2 and TRBJ2-7; 8 bases are a match to TRBD1. The V gene's germline CDR1 is LGHNA and CDR2 YNFKEQ. V was clipped by 0 bases and J by 7 bases; unmatched bases: 5. This CDR3 contains 14 residues. The CDR3 bases are TGTGCCAGCAGCCAAGAGCGACAGGGGAGAGAGCAGTACTTC. Encoded protein: CASSQERQGREQYF.

The chain carries TRBV5-1 and TRBJ2-7; 8 positions agree with TRBD1. Germline CDR1 is SGHRS and CDR2 is YFSETQ. The CDR3 runs 14 residues. V gave up 2 bases and J gave up 1 base; unmatched junction bases: 2. In nucleotides, the CDR3 is TGCGCCAGCAGCTTCGACAGGGGTTCCTACGAGCAGTACTTC. Translating it yields CASSFDRGSYEQYF.

The V call is TRBV5-6, the J call TRBJ2-3; the D gene could be TRBD1 or TRBD2 (5 bases each). The V end was cut by 5 bases, the J end by 6 bases, with 19 bases between. Germline loops: CDR1 SGHDT, CDR2 YYEEEE. The CDR3 has 15 residues. The CDR3 DNA reads as TGTGCCAGCAGTTCCTCGGGACCAGGAAGGGATACGCAGTATTTT. This translates into CASSSSGPGRDTQYF.

V gene TRBV25-1 combines with J gene TRBJ2-7; 10 bases are shared with TRBD2. Trimming at V came to 0 bases and at J to 9 bases, leaving 2 bases not matched to a gene. In germline, CDR1 is MGHDK, CDR2 SYGVNS. The CDR3 spans 13 residues. CDR3 bases: TGTGCCAGCAGTGAATACGGACTAGCGGTGCAGTACTTC. Its protein product is CASSEYGLAVQYF.

This clone occurred once. The V call is TRBV11-2, the J call TRBJ2-7, with 7 nucleotides matching TRBD1. Losses at the gene ends were 6 bases for V and 2 bases for J; bases not matched to a gene: 7. The CDR3 is 14 residues long. CDR1 SGHAT and CDR2 FQNNGV come from the germline V gene. The CDR3 here is CASSNRGQTYEQYF. The CDR3 region has the DNA TGTGCCAGCAGTAACAGGGGACAGACCTACGAGCAGTACTTC.

V usage is TRBV2 and J usage is TRBJ1-1; 9 positions agree with TRBD1. This CDR3 contains 18 residues. V trimming: 5 bases; J trimming: 1 base; junction bases outside the gene matches: 14. Per germline, CDR1 SNHLY and CDR2 FYNNEI. CDR3 loop: CASSKTARTGDRNTEAFF. The CDR3 coding sequence is TGTGCCAGCAGTAAAACGGCGAGGACAGGGGATAGGAACACTGAAGCTTTCTTT.

This clone was seen a few times. The genes are TRBV28 and TRBJ2-7; 12 bases match TRBD1. Per germline, CDR1 MDHEN and CDR2 SYDVKM. J lost 6 bases, V lost 8 bases, and 11 bases had no gene match. The CDR3 is 15 residues long. CDR3 sequence reads: CASFTGTGGYIEQYF. In DNA form, the CDR3 reads TGTGCCAGCTTCACCGGGACAGGGGGCTATATCGAGCAGTACTTC.

This clone was found a few times. V usage is TRBV9 and J usage is TRBJ2-2, with a tentative D call TRBD2 (7 bases). This CDR3 has 14 amino acids. Germline V gene sequence: CDR1 SGDLS, CDR2 YYNGEE. V lost 4 bases, J lost 5 bases, and 12 bases lay in between. CDR3 bases: TGTGCCAGCAGCCCTAGGGGGGGAACCGGGGAGCTGTTTTTT. Translation gives CASSPRGGTGELFF.

The chain joins TRBV25-1 to TRBJ1-1; D gene uncertain. The CDR3 has 13 residues. With 2 bases removed from V and 6 bases from J, the gap between germline ends came to 10 bases. The germline V gene has CDR1 MGHDK and CDR2 SYGVNS. This CDR3 is CASSEDLGSEAFF. CDR3 nucleotide sequence: TGTGCCAGCAGTGAAGATCTGGGGTCTGAAGCTTTCTTT. Based on the CDR3 plus reference TRBV25-1 and TRBJ1-1, the full variable domain is EADIYQTPRYLVIGTGKKITLECSQTMGHDKMYWYQQDPGMELHLIHYSYGVNSTEKGDLSSESTVSRIRTEHFPLTLESARPSHTSQYLCASSEDLGSEAFFGQGTRLTVV.

This chain joins TRBV5-6 and TRBJ2-5; D is unclear. Looked up from germline, CDR1 is SGHDT and CDR2 is YYEEEE. V lost 4 bases and J 3 bases, leaving 10 bases between the germline ends. This CDR3 has 13 residues. The CDR3 nucleotides read TGTGCCAGCAGCCCCGGACCAAAAGAGACCCAGTACTTC. As protein: CASSPGPKETQYF.

The V and J genes are TRBV29-1 and TRBJ2-7, with D unresolved. Looked up from germline, CDR1 is SQVTM and CDR2 is ANQGSEA. This CDR3 has 12 amino acids. The ends were cut back, 6 bases at V and 0 bases at J, with 9 bases in the middle. The CDR3 sequence is CSVTVSSYEQYF. CDR3 nucleotides: TGCAGCGTAACAGTGAGCTCCTACGAGCAGTACTTC.

The gene calls are TRBV7-9 and TRBJ2-7; D perhaps matches TRBD1 (5 bases). The CDR3 runs 13 residues. V shed 1 base and J shed 6 bases, with 10 bases lying between them. From germline, CDR1 is SEHNR and CDR2 FQNEAQ (reference sequence). The CDR3 loop reads CASSLDQTGEQYF. The DNA for the CDR3 is TGTGCCAGCAGCTTAGACCAAACAGGCGAGCAGTACTTC. The entire variable domain, with the rest obtained from reference TRBV7-9 and TRBJ2-7, is as follows: DTGVSQNPRHKITKRGQNVTFRCDPISEHNRLYWYRQTLGQGPEFLTYFQNEAQLEKSRLLSDRFSAERPKGSFSTLEIQRTEQGDSAMYLCASSLDQTGEQYFGPGTRLTVT.

This clone showed up just a few times. The J gene is TRBJ2-7, the V gene TRBV29-1; a weak D match, TRBD2 (5 bases). The germline V gene encodes CDR1 SQVTM and CDR2 ANQGSEA. Trimming shortened V by 7 bases and J by 3 bases, and 28 bases separated the two germline ends. This CDR3 region has 17 residues. CDR3 protein: CSAGNGPWGNELYEQYF. CDR3 DNA sequence: TGCAGCGCGGGGAATGGACCCTGGGGTAACGAACTCTACGAGCAGTACTTC.

The rearrangement uses TRBV5-1 and TRBJ2-7; 9 positions match TRBD1. Germline V gives CDR1 SGHRS, CDR2 YFSETQ. The CDR3 extends over 13 amino acids. J was trimmed by 7 bases and V by 4 bases; bases with no gene match: 6. Here the CDR3 reads CASSTDRGGEQYF. In DNA form, the CDR3 reads TGCGCCAGCAGCACGGACAGGGGAGGGGAGCAGTACTTC.

V is TRBV4-3 and J is TRBJ2-3; D may be TRBD2 (7 bases). This CDR3 region has 18 residues. V shed 4 bases and J shed 3 bases, with 23 bases lying between them. Germline values: CDR1 LGHNA, CDR2 YSLEER. CDR3 nucleotide sequence: TGCGCCAGCAGCCCTCGAGTCGGGGGCGCTAGCGGAACAGATACGCAGTATTTT. Protein sequence: CASSPRVGGASGTDTQYF.

The chain links TRBV11-3 to TRBJ2-3; D unclear. Per the germline V gene, CDR1 is SGHNT and CDR2 is YENEEA. The CDR3 sequence is 11 residues long. V lost 1 base and J 9 bases, leaving 5 bases between the germline ends. This chain's CDR3 is CASSLGTTQYF. In nucleotides, the CDR3 is TGTGCCAGCAGCTTAGGAACGACGCAGTATTTT.

The chain carries TRBV27 and TRBJ1-1, with 8 bases identical to TRBD1. This CDR3 contains 14 residues. V shed 6 bases, J shed 9 bases, and the junction held 12 bases outside the gene matches. CDR1 and CDR2 (germline): MNHEY, SMNVEV (reference sequence). CDR3 in amino acids: CASRPRGRGYQAFF. CDR3 nucleotide sequence: TGTGCCAGCAGACCCAGGGGGCGCGGGTATCAAGCTTTCTTT.

This clone was seen only a few times. The rearrangement uses TRBV14 and TRBJ2-7; the D gene is possibly TRBD1 (5 bases). The CDR3 is made up of 16 amino acids. V was pared by 3 bases and J by 4 bases, with 19 bases between. Germline V gene sequence: CDR1 SGHDN, CDR2 FVKESK. In nucleotides, the CDR3 is TGTGCCAGCAGCCACCGCCTGGGCAGGGTTGGTTACGAGCAGTACTTC. Residues: CASSHRLGRVGYEQYF.

This clone was seen only a few times. V usage is TRBV6-5 and J usage is TRBJ1-3; D is unclear. CDR3 size: 14 residues. Germline V lookup: CDR1 MNHEY, CDR2 SVGAGI. With 7 bases removed from V and 1 base from J, the gap between germline ends came to 11 bases. This CDR3 reads CASMGSSSGNTIYF. The DNA of the CDR3 is TGTGCCAGCATGGGAAGCTCATCTGGAAACACCATATATTTT.